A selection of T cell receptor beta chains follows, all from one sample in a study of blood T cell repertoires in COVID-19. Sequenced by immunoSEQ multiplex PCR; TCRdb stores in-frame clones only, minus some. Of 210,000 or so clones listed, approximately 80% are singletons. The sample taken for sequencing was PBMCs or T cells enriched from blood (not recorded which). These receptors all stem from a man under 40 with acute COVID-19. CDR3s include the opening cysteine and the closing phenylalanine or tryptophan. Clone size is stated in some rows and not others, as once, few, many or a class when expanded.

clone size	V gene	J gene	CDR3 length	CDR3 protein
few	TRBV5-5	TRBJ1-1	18	CASSSIRFDRVVNTEAFF
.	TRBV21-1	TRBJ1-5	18	CASSNRDRGVYSNQPQHF
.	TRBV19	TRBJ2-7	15	CASSDPRRTGFEQYF
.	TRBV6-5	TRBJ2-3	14	CASSYSTGADTQYF
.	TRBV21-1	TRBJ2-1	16	CASSKVPGGCDNEQFF
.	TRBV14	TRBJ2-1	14	CASSQDFQGGEQFF
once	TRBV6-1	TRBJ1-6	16	CASSELSSSYNSPLHF
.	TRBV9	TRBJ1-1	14	CASSVDQGSTEAFF
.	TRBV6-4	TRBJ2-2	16	CASSDSPGEYTGELFF
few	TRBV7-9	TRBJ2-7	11	CASSFSYEQYF
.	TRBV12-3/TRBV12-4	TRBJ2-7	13	CASSQRNSYEQYF
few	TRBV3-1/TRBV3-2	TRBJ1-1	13	CASSPSRVTEAFF
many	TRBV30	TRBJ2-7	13	CAWTQGKYYEQYF